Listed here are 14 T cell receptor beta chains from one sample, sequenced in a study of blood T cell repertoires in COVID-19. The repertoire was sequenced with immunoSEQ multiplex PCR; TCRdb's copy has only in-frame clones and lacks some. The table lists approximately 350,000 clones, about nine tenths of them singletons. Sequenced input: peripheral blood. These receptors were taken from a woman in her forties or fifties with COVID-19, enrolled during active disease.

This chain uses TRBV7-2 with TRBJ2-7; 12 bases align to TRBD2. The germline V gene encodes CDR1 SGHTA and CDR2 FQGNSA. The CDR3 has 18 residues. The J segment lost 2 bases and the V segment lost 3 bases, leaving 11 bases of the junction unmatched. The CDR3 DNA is TGTGCCAGCAGCTTCATTGGACTAGCGGGAAATCCCCCCTACGAGCAGTACTTC. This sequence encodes CASSFIGLAGNPPYEQYF.

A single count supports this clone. CDR3 sequence: CASIYAAGSYEQYF. The CDR3 DNA reads TGTGCCAGCATCTACGCAGCGGGCTCCTACGAGCAGTACTTC. The V call is TRBV6-5, the J call TRBJ2-7, with D possibly being TRBD2 (6 bases). The V end was cut by 7 bases, the J end by 0 bases, with 13 bases between. The CDR3 is 14 residues long. In germline, CDR1 is MNHEY, CDR2 SVGAGI.

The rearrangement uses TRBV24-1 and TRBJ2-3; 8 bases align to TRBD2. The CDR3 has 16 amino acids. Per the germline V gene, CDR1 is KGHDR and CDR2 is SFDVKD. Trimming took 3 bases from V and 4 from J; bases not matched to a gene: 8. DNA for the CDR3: TGTGCCACCAGTGATCCCAGGGGCGGGAGGCCAGATACGCAGTATTTT. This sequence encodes CATSDPRGGRPDTQYF.

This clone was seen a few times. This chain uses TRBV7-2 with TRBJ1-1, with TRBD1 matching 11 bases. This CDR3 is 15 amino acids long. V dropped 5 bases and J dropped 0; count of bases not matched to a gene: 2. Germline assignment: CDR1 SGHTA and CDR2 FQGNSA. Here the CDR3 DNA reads TGTGCCAGCAGCGAGGACAGGGGGCTGAACACTGAAGCTTTCTTT. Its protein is CASSEDRGLNTEAFF.

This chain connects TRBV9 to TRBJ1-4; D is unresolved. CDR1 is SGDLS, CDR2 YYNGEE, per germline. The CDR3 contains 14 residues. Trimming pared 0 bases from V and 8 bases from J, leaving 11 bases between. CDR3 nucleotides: TGTGCCAGCAGCGTAGGGGCGTACGCAGAAAAACTGTTTTTT. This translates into CASSVGAYAEKLFF.

CDR3 residues: CASSRQGVSYNEQFF. The DNA for the CDR3 is TGTGCCAGCAGCCGACAGGGGGTCTCCTACAATGAGCAGTTCTTC. The chain recombines TRBV5-5 with TRBJ2-1; 9 bases match TRBD1. The CDR3 is 15 residues long. CDR1 is SGHKS, CDR2 YYEKEE, per germline (reference sequence). V was clipped by 4 bases and J by 0 bases; unmatched bases: 2.

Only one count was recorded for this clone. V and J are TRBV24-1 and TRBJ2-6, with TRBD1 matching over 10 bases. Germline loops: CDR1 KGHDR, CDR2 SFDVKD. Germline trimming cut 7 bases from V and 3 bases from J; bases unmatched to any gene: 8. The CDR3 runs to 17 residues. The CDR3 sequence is CATRYSGTGVGANVLTF. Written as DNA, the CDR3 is TGTGCCACCAGATACTCCGGGACAGGGGTTGGGGCCAACGTCCTGACTTTC.

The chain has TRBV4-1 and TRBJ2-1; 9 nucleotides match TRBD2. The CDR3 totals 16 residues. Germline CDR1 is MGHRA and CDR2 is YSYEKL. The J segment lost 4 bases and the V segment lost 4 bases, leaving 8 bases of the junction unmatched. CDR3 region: CASSLQAGGPYNEQFF. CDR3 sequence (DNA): TGCGCCAGCAGCCTACAAGCGGGAGGACCTTACAATGAGCAGTTCTTC.

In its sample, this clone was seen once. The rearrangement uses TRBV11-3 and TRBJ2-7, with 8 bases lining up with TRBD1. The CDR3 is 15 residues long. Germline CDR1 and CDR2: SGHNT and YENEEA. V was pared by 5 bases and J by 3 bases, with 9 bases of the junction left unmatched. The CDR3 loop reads CASSQGGTGNYEQYF. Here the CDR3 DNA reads TGTGCCAGCAGCCAAGGTGGGACAGGAAACTACGAGCAGTACTTC.

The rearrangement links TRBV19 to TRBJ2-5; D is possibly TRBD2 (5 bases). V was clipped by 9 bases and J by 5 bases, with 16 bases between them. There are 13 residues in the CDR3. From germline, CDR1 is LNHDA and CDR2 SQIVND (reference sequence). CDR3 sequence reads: CASSDSIWETQYF. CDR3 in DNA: TGTGCCAGCTCGGACTCGATCTGGGAGACCCAGTACTTC.

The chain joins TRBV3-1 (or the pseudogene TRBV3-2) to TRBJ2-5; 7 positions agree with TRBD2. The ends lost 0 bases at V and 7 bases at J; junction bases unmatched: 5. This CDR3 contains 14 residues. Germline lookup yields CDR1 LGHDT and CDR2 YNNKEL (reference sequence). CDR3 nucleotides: TGTGCCAGCAGCCAAGATACGGGCGGGGGGACCCAGTACTTC. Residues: CASSQDTGGGTQYF.

The CDR3 DNA reads TGTGCCAGCAGTGTGGGGAGTAATGAAAAACTGTTTTTT. This gives the protein CASSVGSNEKLFF. The chain joins TRBV6-4 to TRBJ1-4; D is uncertain. Trimming left V 4 bases short and J 4 bases short, with 7 bases between. Germline V gives CDR1 MRHNA, CDR2 SNTAGT. The CDR3 has 13 residues.

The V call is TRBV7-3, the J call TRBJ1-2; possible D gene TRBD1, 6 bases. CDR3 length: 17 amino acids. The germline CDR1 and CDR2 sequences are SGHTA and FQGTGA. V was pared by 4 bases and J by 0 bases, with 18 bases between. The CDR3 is CASSSPPQGRANYGYTF. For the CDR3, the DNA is TGTGCCAGCAGCTCCCCACCTCAGGGGCGAGCTAACTATGGCTACACCTTC.

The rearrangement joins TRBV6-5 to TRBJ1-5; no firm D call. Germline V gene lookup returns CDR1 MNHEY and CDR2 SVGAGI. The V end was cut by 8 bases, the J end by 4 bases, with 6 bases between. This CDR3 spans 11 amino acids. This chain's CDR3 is CASLGNQPQHF. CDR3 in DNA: TGTGCCAGCCTAGGAAATCAGCCCCAGCATTTT.